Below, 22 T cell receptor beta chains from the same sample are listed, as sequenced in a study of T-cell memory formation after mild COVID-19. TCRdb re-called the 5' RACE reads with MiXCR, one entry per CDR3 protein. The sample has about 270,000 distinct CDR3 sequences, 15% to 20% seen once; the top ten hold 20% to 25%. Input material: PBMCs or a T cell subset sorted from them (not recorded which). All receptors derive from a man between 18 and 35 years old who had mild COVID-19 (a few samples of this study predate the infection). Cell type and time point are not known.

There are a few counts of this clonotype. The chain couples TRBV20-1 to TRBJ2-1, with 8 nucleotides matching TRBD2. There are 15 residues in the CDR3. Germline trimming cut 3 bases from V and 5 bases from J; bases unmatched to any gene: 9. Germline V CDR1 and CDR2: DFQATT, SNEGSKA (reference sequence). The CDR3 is CSASGGARRNNEQFF. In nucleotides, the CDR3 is TGCAGTGCTAGCGGGGGGGCCCGTAGGAACAATGAGCAGTTCTTC.

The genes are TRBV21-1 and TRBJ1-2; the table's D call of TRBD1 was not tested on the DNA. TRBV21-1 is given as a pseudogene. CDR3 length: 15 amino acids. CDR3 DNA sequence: TGTGCCAGCAGCAAAGAAACAGGACAGGGCCACGGCTACACCTTC. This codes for CASSKETGQGHGYTF.

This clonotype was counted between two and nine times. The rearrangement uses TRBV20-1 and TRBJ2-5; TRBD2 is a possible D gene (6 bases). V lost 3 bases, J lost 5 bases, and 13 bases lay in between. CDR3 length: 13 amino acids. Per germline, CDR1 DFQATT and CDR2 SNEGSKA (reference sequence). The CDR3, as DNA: TGCAGTGCTAGGACTTACAGCGGGGAGACCCAGTACTTC. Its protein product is CSARTYSGETQYF.

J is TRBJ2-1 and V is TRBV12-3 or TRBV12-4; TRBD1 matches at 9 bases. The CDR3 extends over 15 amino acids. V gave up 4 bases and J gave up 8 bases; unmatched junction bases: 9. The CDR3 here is CASSSGTGWFDEQFF. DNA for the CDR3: TGTGCCAGCAGTTCCGGGACAGGGTGGTTCGATGAGCAGTTCTTC.

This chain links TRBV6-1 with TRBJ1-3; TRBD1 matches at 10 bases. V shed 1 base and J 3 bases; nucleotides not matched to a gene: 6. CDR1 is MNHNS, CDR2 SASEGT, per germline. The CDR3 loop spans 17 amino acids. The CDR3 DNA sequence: TGTGCCAGCAGTGAAGAGAGGACAGGGGGATATGGAAACACCATATATTTT. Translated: CASSEERTGGYGNTIYF.

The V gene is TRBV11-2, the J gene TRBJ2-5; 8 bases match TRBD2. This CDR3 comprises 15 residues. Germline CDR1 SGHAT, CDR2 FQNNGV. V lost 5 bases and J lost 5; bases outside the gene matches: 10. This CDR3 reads CASSRSGATSETQYF. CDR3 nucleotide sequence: TGTGCCAGCAGCCGTAGCGGGGCAACGTCGGAGACCCAGTACTTC.

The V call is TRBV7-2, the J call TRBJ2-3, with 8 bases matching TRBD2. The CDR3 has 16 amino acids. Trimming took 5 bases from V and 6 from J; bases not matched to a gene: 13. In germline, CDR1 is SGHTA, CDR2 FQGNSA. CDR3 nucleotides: TGTGCCAGCAGCGCTAGAGGCAGCGGGGGCCCCGATACGCAGTATTTT. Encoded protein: CASSARGSGGPDTQYF.

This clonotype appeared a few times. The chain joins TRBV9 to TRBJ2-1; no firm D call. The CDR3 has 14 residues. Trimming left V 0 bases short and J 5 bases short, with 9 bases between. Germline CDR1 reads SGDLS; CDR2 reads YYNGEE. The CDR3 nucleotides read TGTGCCAGCAGCGTAGATCTGGGAAACAATGAGCAGTTCTTC. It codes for CASSVDLGNNEQFF.

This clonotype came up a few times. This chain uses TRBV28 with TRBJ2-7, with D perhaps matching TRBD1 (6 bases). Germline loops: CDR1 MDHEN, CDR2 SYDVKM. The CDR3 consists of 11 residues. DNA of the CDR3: TGTGCCACCCTCATCAGGGGCGCCCCCATCGTC. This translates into CATLIRGAPIV.

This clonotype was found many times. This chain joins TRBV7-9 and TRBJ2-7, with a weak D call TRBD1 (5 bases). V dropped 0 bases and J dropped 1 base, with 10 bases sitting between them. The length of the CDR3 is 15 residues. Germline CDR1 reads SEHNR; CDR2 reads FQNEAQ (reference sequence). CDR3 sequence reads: CASSLAVRASYEQYF. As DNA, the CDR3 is TGTGCCAGCAGCTTAGCTGTCAGGGCATCCTACGAGCAGTACTTC.

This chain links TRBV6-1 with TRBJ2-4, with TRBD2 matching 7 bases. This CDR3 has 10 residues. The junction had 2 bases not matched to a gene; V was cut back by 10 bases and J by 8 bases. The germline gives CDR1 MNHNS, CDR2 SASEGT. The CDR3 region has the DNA TGTGCCACCCGGGAGGACATTCAGTACTTC. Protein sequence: CATREDIQYF.

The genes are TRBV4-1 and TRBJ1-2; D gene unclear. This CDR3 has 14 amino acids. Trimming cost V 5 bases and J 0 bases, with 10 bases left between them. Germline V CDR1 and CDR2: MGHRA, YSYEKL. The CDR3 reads CASSIYIANYGYTF. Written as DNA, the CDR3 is TGCGCCAGCAGCATCTACATAGCTAACTATGGCTACACCTTC.

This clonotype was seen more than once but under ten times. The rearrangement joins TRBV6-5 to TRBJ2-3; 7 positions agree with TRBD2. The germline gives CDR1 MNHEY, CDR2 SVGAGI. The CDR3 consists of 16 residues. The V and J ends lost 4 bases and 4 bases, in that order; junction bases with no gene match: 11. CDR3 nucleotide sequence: TGTGCCAGCAGTTCCGGGCGCGGGGGTGCTGCAGATACGCAGTATTTT. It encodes CASSSGRGGAADTQYF.

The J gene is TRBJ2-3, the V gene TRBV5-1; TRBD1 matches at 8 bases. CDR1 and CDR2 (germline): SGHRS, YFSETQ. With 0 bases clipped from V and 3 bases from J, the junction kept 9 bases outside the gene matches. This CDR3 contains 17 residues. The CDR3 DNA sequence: TGCGCCAGCAGCTTGGAAGGTAGGACAGGGACGACAGATACGCAGTATTTT. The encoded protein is CASSLEGRTGTTDTQYF. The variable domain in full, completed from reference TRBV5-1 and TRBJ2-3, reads KAGVTQTPRYLIKTRGQQVTLSCSPISGHRSVSWYQQTPGQGLQFLFEYFSETQRNKGNFPGRFSGRQFSNSRSEMNVSTLELGDSALYLCASSLEGRTGTTDTQYFGPGTRLTVL.

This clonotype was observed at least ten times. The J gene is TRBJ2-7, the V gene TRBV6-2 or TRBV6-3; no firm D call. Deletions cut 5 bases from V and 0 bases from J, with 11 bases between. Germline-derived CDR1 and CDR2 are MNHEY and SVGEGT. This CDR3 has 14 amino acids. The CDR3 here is CASSEPGSSYEQYF. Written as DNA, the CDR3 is TGTGCCAGCAGTGAACCCGGGTCCTCCTACGAGCAGTACTTC.

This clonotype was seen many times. CDR3 coding DNA: TGTGCCAGCAGCGCTCGACTCGAAGGCTGGTCCAATGAGCAGTTCTTC. Translation gives CASSARLEGWSNEQFF. The gene calls are TRBV9 and TRBJ2-1; D not resolved. The CDR3 contains 16 residues. Looked up from germline, CDR1 is SGDLS and CDR2 is YYNGEE. V was shortened by 3 bases and J by 6 bases, with 19 bases between the two germline ends.

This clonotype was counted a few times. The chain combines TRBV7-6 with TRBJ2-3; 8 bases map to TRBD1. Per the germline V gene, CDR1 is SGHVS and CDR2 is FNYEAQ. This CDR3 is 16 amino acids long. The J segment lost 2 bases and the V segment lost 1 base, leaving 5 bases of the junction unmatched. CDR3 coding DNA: TGTGCCAGCAGCTTAGTTTGGACAGGGAACACAGATACGCAGTATTTT. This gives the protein CASSLVWTGNTDTQYF.

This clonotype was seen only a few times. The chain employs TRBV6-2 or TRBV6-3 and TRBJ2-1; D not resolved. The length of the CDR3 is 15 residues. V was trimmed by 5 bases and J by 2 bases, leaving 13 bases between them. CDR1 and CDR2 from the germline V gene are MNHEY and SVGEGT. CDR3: CASSQGVLTYNEQFF. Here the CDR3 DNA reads TGTGCCAGCAGTCAAGGCGTTCTTACCTACAATGAGCAGTTCTTC.

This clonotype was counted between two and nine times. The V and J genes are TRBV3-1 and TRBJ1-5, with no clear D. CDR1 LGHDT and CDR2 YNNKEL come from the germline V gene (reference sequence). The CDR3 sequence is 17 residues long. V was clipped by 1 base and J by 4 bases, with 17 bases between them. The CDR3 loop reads CASSQGFRAPLNQPQHF. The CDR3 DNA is TGTGCCAGCAGCCAAGGCTTTAGGGCCCCCCTTAATCAGCCCCAGCATTTT.

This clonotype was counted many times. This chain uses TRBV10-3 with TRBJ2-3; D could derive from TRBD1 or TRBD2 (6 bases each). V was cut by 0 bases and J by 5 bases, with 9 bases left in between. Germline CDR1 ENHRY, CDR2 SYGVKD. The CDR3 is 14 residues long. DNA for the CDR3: TGTGCCATCAGTGAGTCAGGGGGGATAGATACGCAGTATTTT. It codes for CAISESGGIDTQYF.

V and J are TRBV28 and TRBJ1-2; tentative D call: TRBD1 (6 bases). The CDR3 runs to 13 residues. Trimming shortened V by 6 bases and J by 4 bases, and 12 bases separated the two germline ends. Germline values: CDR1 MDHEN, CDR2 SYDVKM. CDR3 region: CASSRRGFYGYTF. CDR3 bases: TGTGCCAGCAGCAGAAGGGGGTTCTATGGCTACACCTTC.

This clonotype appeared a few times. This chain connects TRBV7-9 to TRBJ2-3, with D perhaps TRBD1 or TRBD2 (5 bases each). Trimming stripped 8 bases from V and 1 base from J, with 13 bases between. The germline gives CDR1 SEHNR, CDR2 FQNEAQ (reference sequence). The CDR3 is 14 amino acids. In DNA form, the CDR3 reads TGTGCCAGCCGACGGGGCTCCGGCACAGATACGCAGTATTTT. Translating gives CASRRGSGTDTQYF.